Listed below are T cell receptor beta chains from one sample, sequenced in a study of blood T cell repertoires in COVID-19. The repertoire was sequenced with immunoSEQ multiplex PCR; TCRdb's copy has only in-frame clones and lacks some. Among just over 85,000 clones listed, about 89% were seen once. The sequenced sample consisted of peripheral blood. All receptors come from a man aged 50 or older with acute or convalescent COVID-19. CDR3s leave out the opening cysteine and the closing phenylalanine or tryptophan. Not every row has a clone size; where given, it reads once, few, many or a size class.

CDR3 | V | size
ASSLGRVGAEAF | TRBV27 | few
ASSQGGETQY | TRBV7-9 | -
ASSLGATSGGHQETQY | TRBV5-4 | -
ASSESTTTDTQY | TRBV6-4 | -
ASGRTSSTDTQY | TRBV6-5 | -
AWKGREGGDTIY | TRBV30 | -
ASSLRKFAGSNTEAF | TRBV27 | -
ASSSKGGDYGYT | TRBV19 | -
ASSQGEGLGAYSNQPQH | TRBV4-1 | -
ASSEAGTANQPQH | TRBV6-1 | once
AWSVPVGGFGNQPQH | TRBV30 | -
ASSLPGQLNNEQF | TRBV7-2 | -
ASSLVSGVEQY | TRBV12-3/TRBV12-4 | -
ASSLAPSGGTDTQY | TRBV5-1 | once
ASSQDLGQETQY | TRBV3-1/TRBV3-2 | -
ASSFLTSGGANEQF | TRBV11-2 | -
ASSWAQGAGEAF | TRBV6-2/TRBV6-3 | -
ASRDQTSGNEQF | TRBV2 | few
ASSLAWTGDEKLF | TRBV5-1 | -
ASSPHRGAGNQPQH | TRBV28 | -
ASSIQGLNTEAF | TRBV6-5 | -
ASSETLAGVQETQY | TRBV6-1 | -
ASSLIGGATGNEQF | TRBV7-9 | -
ASSEDRGLTQPQH | TRBV19 | few
ASSERVVGGQPQH | TRBV2 | -
ASSQDPGGSPLH | TRBV3-1/TRBV3-2 | -
ASSLLALADYGYT | TRBV5-6 | -
SASSQGLSTEAF | TRBV20-1 | -
ASSQDGPESSYNSPLH | TRBV4-1 | -
ASSEMDRNQPQH | TRBV2 | -
ATSRVRLEGAF | TRBV15 | once
ASSHPGGTQY | TRBV2 | -
ASRPTSGGAGGRDTQY | TRBV5-1 | -
ASSLAGRSQETQY | TRBV5-1 | once
ASSGTGTGELF | TRBV9 | -
ASSLTTSGGGNEQF | TRBV27 | -
ASRSGTGGSGELF | TRBV7-2 | -
ASSRGARNQPQH | TRBV6-6 | -
ASCRDRRISGYT | TRBV28 | -
ASSPMTEEAF | TRBV3-1/TRBV3-2 | -
ASSLGTGATYEQY | TRBV18 | -
ASSLEVGAVKGEAF | TRBV5-1 | -
ASSLGLNSPLH | TRBV7-2 | -
ASSEGGGSNQPQH | TRBV6-1 | -
ASSTAGGAYNEQF | TRBV5-1 | -
ASSRAGGGWELF | TRBV19 | -
ASSIRDRVVHEQY | TRBV5-4 | -
AIIGTGGTEAF | TRBV23-1 | -
ASSDTQAKNIQY | TRBV11-1 | -
ASRREISNQPQH | TRBV19 | -
ASSQAGGRATDTQY | TRBV3-1/TRBV3-2 | -
ASSIGRGGEKLF | TRBV19 | -
ASSPHDKVGYT | TRBV28 | once
ASSTGQGATEAF | TRBV5-1 | -